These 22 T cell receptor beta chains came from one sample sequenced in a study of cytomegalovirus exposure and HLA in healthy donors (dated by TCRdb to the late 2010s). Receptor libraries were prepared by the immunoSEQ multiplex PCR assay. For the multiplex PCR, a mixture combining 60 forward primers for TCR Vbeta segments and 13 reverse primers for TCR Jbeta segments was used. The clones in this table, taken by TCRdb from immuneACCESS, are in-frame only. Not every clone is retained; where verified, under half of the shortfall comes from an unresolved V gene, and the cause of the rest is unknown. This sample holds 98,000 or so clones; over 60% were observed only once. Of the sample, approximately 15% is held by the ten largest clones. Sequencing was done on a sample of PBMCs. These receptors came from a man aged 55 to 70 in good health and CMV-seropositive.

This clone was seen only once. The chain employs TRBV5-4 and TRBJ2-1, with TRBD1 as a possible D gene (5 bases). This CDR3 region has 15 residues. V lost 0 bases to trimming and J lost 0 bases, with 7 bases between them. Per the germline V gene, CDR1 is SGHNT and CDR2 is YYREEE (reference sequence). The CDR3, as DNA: TGTGCCAGCAGCTTGGGACAGAGCTCCTACAATGAGCAGTTCTTC. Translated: CASSLGQSSYNEQFF.

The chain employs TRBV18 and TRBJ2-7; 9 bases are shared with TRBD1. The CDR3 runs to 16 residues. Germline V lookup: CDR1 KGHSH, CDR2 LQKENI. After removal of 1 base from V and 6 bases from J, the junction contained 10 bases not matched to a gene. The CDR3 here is CASSPQIGQGSAEQYF. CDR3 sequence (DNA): TGTGCCAGCTCACCACAGATCGGACAGGGGTCTGCCGAGCAGTACTTC.

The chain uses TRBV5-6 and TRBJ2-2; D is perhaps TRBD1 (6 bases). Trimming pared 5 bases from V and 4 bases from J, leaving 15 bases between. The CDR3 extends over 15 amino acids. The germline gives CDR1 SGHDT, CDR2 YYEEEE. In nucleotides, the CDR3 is TGTGCCAGCAGGGCATGGGACACGATCACCGGGGAGCTGTTTTTT. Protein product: CASRAWDTITGELFF.

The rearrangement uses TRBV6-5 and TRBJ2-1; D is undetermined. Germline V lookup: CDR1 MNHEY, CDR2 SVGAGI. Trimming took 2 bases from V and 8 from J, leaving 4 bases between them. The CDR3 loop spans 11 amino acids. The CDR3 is CASSYEDEQFF. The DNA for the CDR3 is TGTGCCAGCAGTTACGAGGATGAGCAGTTCTTC.

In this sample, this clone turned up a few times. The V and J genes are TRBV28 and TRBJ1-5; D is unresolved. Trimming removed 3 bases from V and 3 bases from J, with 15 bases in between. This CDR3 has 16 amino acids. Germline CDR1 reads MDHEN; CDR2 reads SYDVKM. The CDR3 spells CASSFGHLISNQPQHF. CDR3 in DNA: TGTGCCAGCAGTTTTGGGCACCTAATTTCCAATCAGCCCCAGCATTTT.

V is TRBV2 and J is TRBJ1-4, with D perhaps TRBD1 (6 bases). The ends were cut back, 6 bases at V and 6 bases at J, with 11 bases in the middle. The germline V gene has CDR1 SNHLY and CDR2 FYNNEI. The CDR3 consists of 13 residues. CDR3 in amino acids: CASRRPGDEKLFF. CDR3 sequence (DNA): TGTGCCAGCAGGCGACCAGGGGATGAAAAACTGTTTTTT.

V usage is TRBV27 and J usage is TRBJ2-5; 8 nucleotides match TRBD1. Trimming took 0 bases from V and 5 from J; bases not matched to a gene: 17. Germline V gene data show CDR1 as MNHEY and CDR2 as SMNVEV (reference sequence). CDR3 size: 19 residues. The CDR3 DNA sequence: TGTGCCAGCAGTTTATCTTGGCACATATTTCAGGGGGCTTGGGAGACCCAGTACTTC. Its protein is CASSLSWHIFQGAWETQYF.

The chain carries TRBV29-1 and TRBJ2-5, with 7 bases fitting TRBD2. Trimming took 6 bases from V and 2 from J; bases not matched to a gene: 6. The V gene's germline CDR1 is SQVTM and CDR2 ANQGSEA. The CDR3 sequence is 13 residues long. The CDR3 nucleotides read TGCAGCGTACGGGACTATCGGCAAGAGACCCAGTACTTC. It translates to CSVRDYRQETQYF. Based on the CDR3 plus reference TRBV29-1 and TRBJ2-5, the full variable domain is SAVISQKPSRDICQRGTSLTIQCQVDSQVTMMFWYRQQPGQSLTLIATANQGSEATYESGFVIDKFPISRPNLTFSTLTVSNMSPEDSSIYLCSVRDYRQETQYFGPGTRLLVL.

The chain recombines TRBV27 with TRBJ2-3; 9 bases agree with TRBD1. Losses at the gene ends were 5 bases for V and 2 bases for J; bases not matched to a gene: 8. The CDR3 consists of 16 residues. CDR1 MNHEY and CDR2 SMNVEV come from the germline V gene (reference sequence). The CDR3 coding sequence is TGTGCCAGCAGTCCCACCGGGACAGGGTCCACAGATACGCAGTATTTT. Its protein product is CASSPTGTGSTDTQYF.

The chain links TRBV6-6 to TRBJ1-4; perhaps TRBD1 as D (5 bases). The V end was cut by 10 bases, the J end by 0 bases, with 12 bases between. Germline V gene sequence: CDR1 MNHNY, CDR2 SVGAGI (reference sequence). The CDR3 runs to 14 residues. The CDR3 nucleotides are TGTGCCACCCGCGGGGCCGCAACTAATGAAAAACTGTTTTTT. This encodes CATRGAATNEKLFF.

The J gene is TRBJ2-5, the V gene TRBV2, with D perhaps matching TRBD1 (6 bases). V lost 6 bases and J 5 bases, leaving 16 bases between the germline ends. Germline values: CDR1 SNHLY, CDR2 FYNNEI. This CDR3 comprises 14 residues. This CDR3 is CASRVTGVLETQYF. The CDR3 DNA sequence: TGTGCCAGCAGGGTGACAGGCGTTTTGGAGACCCAGTACTTC. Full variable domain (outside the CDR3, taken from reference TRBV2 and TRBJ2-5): EPEVTQTPSHQVTQMGQEVILRCVPISNHLYFYWYRQILGQKVEFLVSFYNNEISEKSEIFDDQFSVERPDGSNFTLKIRSTKLEDSAMYFCASRVTGVLETQYFGPGTRLLVL.

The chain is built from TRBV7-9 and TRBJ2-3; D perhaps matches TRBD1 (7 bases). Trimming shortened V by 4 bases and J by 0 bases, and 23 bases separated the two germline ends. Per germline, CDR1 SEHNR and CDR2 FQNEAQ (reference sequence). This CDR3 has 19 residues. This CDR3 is CASSSYRQGGAASTDTQYF. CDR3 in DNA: TGTGCCAGCAGCTCATACCGCCAGGGGGGCGCGGCGAGCACAGATACGCAGTATTTT.

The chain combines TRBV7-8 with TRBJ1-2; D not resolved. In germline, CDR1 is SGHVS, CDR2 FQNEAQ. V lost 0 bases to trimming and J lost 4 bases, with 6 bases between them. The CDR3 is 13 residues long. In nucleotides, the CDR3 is TGTGCCAGCAGCTTAGCACAGTTCTATGGCTACACCTTC. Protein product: CASSLAQFYGYTF.

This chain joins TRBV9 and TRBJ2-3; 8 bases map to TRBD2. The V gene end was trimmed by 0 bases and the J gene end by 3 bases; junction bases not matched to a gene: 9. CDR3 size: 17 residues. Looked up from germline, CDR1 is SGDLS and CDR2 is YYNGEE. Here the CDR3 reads CASSVDPAGALTDTQYF. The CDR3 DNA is TGTGCCAGCAGCGTAGACCCAGCGGGGGCCCTGACAGATACGCAGTATTTT.

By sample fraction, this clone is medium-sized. The CDR3 sequence: CASSQDPGVSGANVLTF. CDR3 DNA sequence: TGCGCCAGCAGCCAAGACCCAGGGGTCTCTGGGGCCAACGTCCTGACTTTC. V is TRBV4-3 and J is TRBJ2-6; possibly TRBD1 for D (6 bases). CDR1 and CDR2 from the germline V gene are LGHNA and YSLEER. Trimming stripped 0 bases from V and 0 bases from J, with 9 bases between. The CDR3 has 17 residues.

CDR3 residues: CASRRGGQGGSYEQYF. The CDR3 DNA reads as TGTGCCAGCAGGCGTGGGGGACAGGGGGGGTCCTACGAGCAGTACTTC. The chain joins TRBV28 to TRBJ2-7; 11 positions match TRBD1. The CDR3 sequence is 16 residues long. Germline V gene lookup returns CDR1 MDHEN and CDR2 SYDVKM. The V segment lost 6 bases and the J segment 1 base; nucleotides outside the gene matches: 8. Together with reference TRBV28 and TRBJ2-7, the CDR3 gives the full variable domain: DVKVTQSSRYLVKRTGEKVFLECVQDMDHENMFWYRQDPGLGLRLIYFSYDVKMKEKGDIPEGYSVSREKKERFSLILESASTNQTSMYLCASRRGGQGGSYEQYFGPGTRLTVT.

The CDR3 is CASSDRGAYGYTF. The CDR3 bases are TGTGCCAGCTCGGACAGGGGGGCCTATGGCTACACCTTC. The chain recombines TRBV18 with TRBJ1-2; TRBD1 agrees at 10 bases. This CDR3 has 13 amino acids. J lost 4 bases, V lost 6 bases, and 2 bases had no gene match. CDR1 KGHSH and CDR2 LQKENI come from the germline V gene.

In nucleotides, the CDR3 is TGTGCCAGCAGCTCCGCCGGGACTAGAGAGTACAATGAGCAGTTCTTC. This encodes CASSSAGTREYNEQFF. This chain connects TRBV11-2 to TRBJ2-1; 8 bases agree with TRBD2. This CDR3 comprises 16 residues. In germline, CDR1 is SGHAT, CDR2 FQNNGV. Germline trimming cut 4 bases from V and 4 bases from J; bases unmatched to any gene: 9. Full variable domain (missing parts from reference TRBV11-2 and TRBJ2-1): EAGVAQSPRYKIIEKRQSVAFWCNPISGHATLYWYQQILGQGPKLLIQFQNNGVVDDSQLPKDRFSAERLKGVDSTLKIQPAKLEDSAVYLCASSSAGTREYNEQFFGPGTRLTVL.

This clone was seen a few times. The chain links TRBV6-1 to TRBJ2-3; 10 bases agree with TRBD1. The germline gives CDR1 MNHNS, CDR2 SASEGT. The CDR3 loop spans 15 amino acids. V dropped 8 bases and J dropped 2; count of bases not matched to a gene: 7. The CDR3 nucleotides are TGTGCCAGCGGGCTGGGACAGGGGCACACAGATACGCAGTATTTT. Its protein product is CASGLGQGHTDTQYF.

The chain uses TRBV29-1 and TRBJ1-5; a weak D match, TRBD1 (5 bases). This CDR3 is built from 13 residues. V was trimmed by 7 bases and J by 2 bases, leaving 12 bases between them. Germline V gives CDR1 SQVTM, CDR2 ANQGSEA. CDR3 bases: TGCAGCGCATCCGTGGGGCGCAATCAGCCCCAGCATTTT. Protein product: CSASVGRNQPQHF. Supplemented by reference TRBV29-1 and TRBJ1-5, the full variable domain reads SAVISQKPSRDICQRGTSLTIQCQVDSQVTMMFWYRQQPGQSLTLIATANQGSEATYESGFVIDKFPISRPNLTFSTLTVSNMSPEDSSIYLCSASVGRNQPQHFGDGTRLSIL.

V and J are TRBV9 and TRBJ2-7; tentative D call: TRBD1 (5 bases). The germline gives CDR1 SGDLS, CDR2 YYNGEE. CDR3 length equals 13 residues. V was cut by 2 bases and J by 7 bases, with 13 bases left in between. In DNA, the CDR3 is TGTGCCAGCAGCGTCCAGGGAAGTGGGGAGCAGTACTTC. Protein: CASSVQGSGEQYF.

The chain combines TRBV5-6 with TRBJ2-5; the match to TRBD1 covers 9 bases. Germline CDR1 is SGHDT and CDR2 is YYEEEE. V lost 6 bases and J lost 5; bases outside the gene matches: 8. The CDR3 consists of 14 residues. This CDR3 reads CASTGTGSWETQYF. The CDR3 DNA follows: TGTGCCAGCACCGGGACAGGGAGTTGGGAGACCCAGTACTTC. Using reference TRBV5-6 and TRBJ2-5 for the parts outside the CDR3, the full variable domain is DAGVTQSPTHLIKTRGQQVTLRCSPKSGHDTVSWYQQALGQGPQFIFQYYEEEERQRGNFPDRFSGHQFPNYSSELNVNALLLGDSALYLCASTGTGSWETQYFGPGTRLLVL.